Here is one T cell receptor beta chain with its context. The target antigen is unknown. The sample comes from a study of T cell responses to AZD1222 COVID-19 vaccine. Whole-study results and caveats: Baseline seropositivity characterized only a handful of AZD1222 recipients. Spike-specific TCR repertoires showed rising breadth and depth after two AZD1222 doses. Possibly, clonal diversity was underestimated; donors were largely white British and included more females.

Second doses were pooled across both intervals (about 4 or about 12 weeks). Germline V CDR1 and CDR2: SGHRS, YFSETQ. Trimming took 3 bases from V and 2 from J, leaving 5 bases between them. CDR3 length: 12 amino acids. Assay used: immunoSEQ multiplex PCR; TCRdb lists only in-frame clones, some missing. The sample consists of 90,000 to 130,000 clones, around 90% of them appearing once. The rearrangement links TRBV5-1 to TRBJ1-2; D gene ambiguous. The sample was peripheral blood, taken 28 days after the second AZD1222 dose. The sequence came from an adult who received the AZD1222 COVID-19 vaccine. CDR3 residues: CASSYLNYGYTF. CDR3 in DNA: TGCGCCAGCAGCTATCTAAACTATGGCTACACCTTC.